The 5 T cell receptor beta chains listed next were all sequenced from one sample in a study of technical replicates of blood from a handful of donors. Some clones are missing from TCRdb's copy, which holds only in-frame ones; the method was immunoSEQ multiplex PCR. Of over 85,000 clones listed, 90% to 96% were seen once; the top ten hold 0.36%. Material: T cells isolated from PBMCs. These receptors came from a human donor in good health.

The V call is TRBV7-8, the J call TRBJ2-7, with D perhaps TRBD2 (6 bases). This CDR3 has 15 amino acids. Trimming removed 3 bases from V and 3 bases from J, with 15 bases in between. The germline V gene has CDR1 SGHVS and CDR2 FQNEAQ. The CDR3 loop is CASSLKLATIYEQYF. Written as DNA, the CDR3 is TGTGCCAGCAGCTTGAAACTAGCTACCATCTACGAGCAGTACTTC.

This rearrangement joins TRBV11-1 to TRBJ2-3, with D tentatively TRBD2 (5 bases). Trimming left V 8 bases short and J 0 bases short, with 24 bases between. CDR1 and CDR2 from the germline V gene are SGHAT and FQDESV (reference sequence). CDR3 size: 18 residues. The CDR3 reads CASGVIGGGLLSTDTQYF. In DNA, the CDR3 is TGTGCCAGCGGAGTTATCGGTGGCGGGTTGTTAAGCACAGATACGCAGTATTTT.

The count of this clone is one. V is TRBV5-1 and J is TRBJ2-7; weak D call: TRBD1 (6 bases). There are 15 residues in the CDR3. Between the trimmed V and J ends, which lost 5 bases and 2 bases, there was a span of 17 bases. Germline values: CDR1 SGHRS, CDR2 YFSETQ. This CDR3 is CASRTEIQGPYEQYF. CDR3 DNA: TGCGCCAGCAGAACCGAGATTCAGGGGCCCTACGAGCAGTACTTC.

This chain connects TRBV27 to TRBJ2-5; the match to TRBD2 covers 11 bases. Germline lookup yields CDR1 MNHEY and CDR2 SMNVEV (reference sequence). J lost 3 bases, V lost 5 bases, and 5 bases had no gene match. There are 15 residues in the CDR3. The CDR3, as DNA: TGTGCCAGCAGTGTTAGCGGGAGGGCCGAAGAGACCCAGTACTTC. Translating gives CASSVSGRAEETQYF.

The chain is built from TRBV10-3 and TRBJ2-3; 12 nucleotides agree with TRBD2. With 2 bases clipped from V and 3 bases from J, the junction kept 6 bases outside the gene matches. The CDR3 length is 17 residues. Germline lookup yields CDR1 ENHRY and CDR2 SYGVKD. CDR3 DNA: TGTGCCATCAGTGAGGGACTAGCGGGATACAGTACAGATACGCAGTATTTT. This codes for CAISEGLAGYSTDTQYF.